This TCR beta chain appears in the sequencing data of a study of blood T cells in healthy people across ages. Study-wide results and caveats: With age, beta diversity per million T cells declined roughly linearly, significantly by 30 to 50.

The germline V gene has CDR1 MRHNA and CDR2 SNTAGT. The CDR3 has 12 amino acids. This clonotype was observed once. What it binds is unknown. Germline and junction disagree at one end, which may indicate a read error. Through a sample-barcoded 5' primer and a J-beta primer mix, a second PCR was run for roughly 6 to 12 cycles. Each cDNA molecule, via a template-switch adaptor with 12 random nucleotides, was tagged. A single record per CDR3 protein comes from TCRdb applying MiXCR to the 5' RACE reads. The sample carries 550,000 to 750,000 distinct CDR3 sequences, 20% to 25% recorded once. The sequence came from an older man in good health. V is TRBV6-4 and J is TRBJ1-2; D gene unclear. The sample was blood. This chain's CDR3 is CAGSAGNYGYTF. The CDR3 DNA is TGTGCCGGCAGCGCCGGGAACTATGGCTACACCTTC.